Below are 12 T cell receptor beta chains sequenced from a single sample in a study of T cells in localized non-small cell lung cancer. Measured with immunoSEQ multiplex PCR; TCRdb has only the in-frame clones, and not every one. The sample comprises 40,000 to 50,000 clones, about 88% of which are singletons, and approximately 6.4% rests with the top ten. Material: peripheral blood, obtained before any cancer treatment. The source of these receptors is a woman between 18 and 50 years old with stage III lung adenocarcinoma.

The chain has TRBV5-1 and TRBJ1-1, with D perhaps TRBD1 (5 bases). Germline V gene data show CDR1 as SGHRS and CDR2 as YFSETQ. V was clipped by 5 bases and J by 1 base, with 9 bases between them. This CDR3 comprises 13 residues. In DNA, the CDR3 is TGCGCCAGCAGAAGGGACCAGAACACTGAAGCTTTCTTT. It is translated as CASRRDQNTEAFF.

The rearrangement uses TRBV2 and TRBJ1-2; TRBD1 agrees at 7 bases. The germline gives CDR1 SNHLY, CDR2 FYNNEI. The junction had 5 bases not matched to a gene; V was cut back by 4 bases and J by 6 bases. CDR3 size: 13 residues. The CDR3 protein is CASSGTGKDGYTF. The CDR3 DNA follows: TGTGCCAGCAGTGGGACAGGAAAGGATGGCTACACCTTC.

The CDR3 here is CASSGTAYSNQPQHF. As DNA, the CDR3 is TGCGCCAGCAGCGGGACAGCCTATAGCAATCAGCCCCAGCATTTT. The V and J genes are TRBV10-1 and TRBJ1-5; TRBD1 aligns across 7 bases. Germline-derived CDR1 and CDR2 are WNHNN and SYGVQD (reference sequence). V gave up 6 bases and J gave up 0 bases; unmatched junction bases: 5. The CDR3 is made up of 15 amino acids.

The CDR3 is CASSLNRDANYGYTF. The CDR3 bases are TGCGCCAGCAGCTTGAACAGGGACGCTAACTATGGCTACACCTTC. V and J are TRBV5-1 and TRBJ1-2; TRBD1 might be the D (6 bases). CDR1 SGHRS and CDR2 YFSETQ come from the germline V gene. The CDR3 spans 15 residues. V lost 1 base and J 0 bases, leaving 10 bases between the germline ends.

The chain has TRBV28 and TRBJ1-3; D not resolved. V lost 4 bases and J lost 6, with 13 bases in between. The CDR3 extends over 14 amino acids. Germline CDR1 and CDR2: MDHEN and SYDVKM. The CDR3 nucleotides are TGTGCCAGCAGTTCTGCACTCCGGCCAAACACCATATATTTT. Its protein product is CASSSALRPNTIYF.

This rearrangement joins TRBV7-9 to TRBJ2-7; D may be TRBD1 (6 bases). The CDR3 runs to 13 residues. Germline values: CDR1 SEHNR, CDR2 FQNEAQ (reference sequence). Deletions cut 10 bases from V and 3 bases from J, with 16 bases between. CDR3 sequence (DNA): TGTGCCACCCAGTCACAGGGTGGCTACGAGCAGTACTTC. Residues: CATQSQGGYEQYF.

This clone is a singleton in its sample. This sequence joins TRBV5-6 and TRBJ1-3, with D uncertain. V shed 2 bases and J shed 3 bases, with 3 bases lying between them. Germline V gene lookup returns CDR1 SGHDT and CDR2 YYEEEE. CDR3 size: 12 residues. Here the CDR3 DNA reads TGTGCCAGCAGCTTCGGTGGAAACACCATATATTTT. Protein product: CASSFGGNTIYF.

This chain uses TRBV5-6 with TRBJ2-2; D ambiguous. Germline CDR1 reads SGHDT; CDR2 reads YYEEEE. Trimming left V 2 bases short and J 4 bases short, with 0 bases between. This CDR3 comprises 11 residues. The DNA of the CDR3 is TGTGCCAGCAGCTTCACCGGGGAGCTGTTTTTT. Amino acid sequence: CASSFTGELFF.

V is TRBV11-1 and J is TRBJ2-1; D not certain. There are 12 residues in the CDR3. Looked up from germline, CDR1 is SGHAT and CDR2 is FQDESV (reference sequence). The V end was cut by 1 base, the J end by 7 bases, with 5 bases between. DNA of the CDR3: TGTGCCAGCAGCTTAGGGGCTAATGAGCAGTTCTTC. Its protein is CASSLGANEQFF.

CDR3 in DNA: TGTGCCAGCAGCTTAGTAGCAGGACGCACAGATACGCAGTATTTT. Its translation: CASSLVAGRTDTQYF. This rearrangement joins TRBV7-9 to TRBJ2-3; D unclear. CDR1 and CDR2 (germline): SEHNR, FQNEAQ (reference sequence). CDR3 length equals 15 residues. V dropped 1 base and J dropped 1 base, with 9 bases sitting between them.

In its sample, this clone was seen once. The rearrangement joins TRBV11-2 to TRBJ1-6; D gene uncertain. From germline, CDR1 is SGHAT and CDR2 FQNNGV. V lost 0 bases and J lost 6, with 9 bases in between. The CDR3 is 15 amino acids. The CDR3 protein is CASSLDRPINSPLHF. For the CDR3, the DNA is TGTGCCAGCAGCTTAGACAGACCGATTAATTCACCCCTCCACTTT.

The chain links TRBV19 to TRBJ1-2; no definite D call. CDR3 length: 13 residues. Germline assignment: CDR1 LNHDA and CDR2 SQIVND (reference sequence). V dropped 1 base and J dropped 2 bases, with 5 bases sitting between them. The DNA for the CDR3 is TGTGCCAGTAGTATAGGCAGAAACTATGGCTACACCTTC. This gives the protein CASSIGRNYGYTF.